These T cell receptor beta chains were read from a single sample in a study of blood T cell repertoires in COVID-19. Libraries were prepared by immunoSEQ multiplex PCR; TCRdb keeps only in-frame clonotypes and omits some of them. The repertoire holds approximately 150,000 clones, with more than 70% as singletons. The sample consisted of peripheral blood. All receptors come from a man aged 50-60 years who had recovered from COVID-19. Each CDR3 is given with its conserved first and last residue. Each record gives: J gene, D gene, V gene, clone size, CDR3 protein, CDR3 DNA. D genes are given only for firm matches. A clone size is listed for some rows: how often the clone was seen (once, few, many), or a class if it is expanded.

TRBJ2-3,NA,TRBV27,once,CASSSSRLGEQYF,TGTGCCAGCAGTTCCTCTAGGCTAGGAGAGCAGTATTTT
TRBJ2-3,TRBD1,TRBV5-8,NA,CASSFRDRVRDTQYF,TGTGCCAGCAGCTTTCGGGACAGGGTTAGGGATACGCAGTATTTT
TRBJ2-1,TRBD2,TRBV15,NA,CATSRALGGGDHEQFF,TGTGCCACCAGCAGAGCTCTGGGGGGAGGGGACCATGAGCAGTTCTTC
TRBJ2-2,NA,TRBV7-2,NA,CASSPRGTNTGELFF,TGTGCCAGCAGCCCAAGGGGAACGAACACCGGGGAGCTGTTTTTT
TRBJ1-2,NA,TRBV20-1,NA,CSASVNYGYTF,TGCAGTGCTTCCGTTAACTATGGCTACACCTTC
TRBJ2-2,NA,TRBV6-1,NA,CASSEADTGELFF,TGTGCCAGCAGTGAAGCCGACACCGGGGAGCTGTTTTTT
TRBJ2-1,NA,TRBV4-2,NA,CASSQDRRQGGSYRNEQFF,TGTGCCAGCAGCCAAGATAGGCGCCAGGGGGGTTCGTACAGGAATGAGCAGTTCTTC
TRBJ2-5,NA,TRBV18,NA,CASSLDQETQYF,TGTGCCAGCTCCCTAGATCAAGAGACCCAGTACTTC
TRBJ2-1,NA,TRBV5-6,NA,CASSLVVENEQFF,TGTGCCAGCAGCTTGGTTGTAGAAAATGAGCAGTTCTTC
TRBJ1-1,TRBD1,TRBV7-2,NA,CASSPNRGGNTEAFF,TGTGCCAGCAGTCCGAACAGGGGAGGGAACACTGAAGCTTTCTTT